This TCR beta chain was sequenced in a study of blood T cell repertoires in COVID-19. Study-level information: Acute and convalescent COVID-19 specimens originated in the United States, Italy and Spain. The cDNA or gDNA used as material had been derived from T cells, B-cell-depleted T cells, or PBMCs.

The data were produced by immunoSEQ multiplex PCR, yet TCRdb's version contains in-frame clones alone and is incomplete. Of about 44,000 clones in the sample, around 80% were seen once. What was sequenced was peripheral blood. This sequence originates from a human donor in a cohort sampled during active COVID-19.

Written as DNA, the CDR3 is TGTGCCAGCAGTGGGACTAGCCACTACGAGCAGTACTTC. It yields the protein CASSGTSHYEQYF. The genes are TRBV2 and TRBJ2-7, with 8 bases aligning to TRBD2. V lost 4 bases and J lost 3; bases outside the gene matches: 2. Germline V gene data show CDR1 as SNHLY and CDR2 as FYNNEI. CDR3 length equals 13 residues.